The entry below describes one TCR beta chain. The antigen is unknown. Primed by a sample-barcoded 5' primer and a J-beta primer mix, a second PCR proceeded for roughly 6 to 12 cycles. CDR3-containing paired-end reads numbered at least 2.5 million in each sample. TCRdb re-called the 5' RACE reads with MiXCR, one entry per CDR3 protein. This sample has about 1.5 million distinct CDR3 sequences, with approximately 42% found just once. The data derive from a study of blood T cells in healthy people across ages. Study-level points and caveats: Conclusively comparing naive with antigen-experienced cells was impossible with unsorted PBMCs. One million T cells yielded diversity estimates that were considered underestimates.

CDR1 MNHEY and CDR2 SVGEGT come from the germline V gene. Trimming pared 2 bases from V and 1 base from J, leaving 14 bases between. The CDR3 extends over 16 amino acids. Each sample yielded at least 7 million isolated PBMCs. V is TRBV6-2 or TRBV6-3 and J is TRBJ2-5, with D unclear. This TCR was sampled from a woman aged 18-30 years in good health. The material sequenced was blood. The DNA of the CDR3 is TGTGCCAGCAGTTACCCCTCCAACGGGCGCCAAGAGACCCAGTACTTC. Translation gives CASSYPSNGRQETQYF.